Presented here are 8 T cell receptor beta chains from one specimen sequenced in a study of CD8 T cells in Susac syndrome. RNA was extracted with the RNeasy kit, and a quantity of about 0.45 to 1 ug was reverse transcribed using random hexamers. TCRdb re-called the immunoSEQ multiplex PCR reads through MiXCR, storing one row per CDR3 protein. The sample includes around 200,000 distinct CDR3 sequences, roughly 94% of them seen just once. Source material: CD4+ T cells from PBMCs. These receptors were collected from a human donor with Susac syndrome.

The chain has TRBV20-1 and TRBJ2-7, with 13 bases identical to TRBD2. The trim removed 5 bases at V and 7 bases at J, leaving 8 bases unmatched. The germline gives CDR1 DFQATT, CDR2 SNEGSKA (reference sequence). The CDR3 consists of 14 residues. CDR3 DNA: TGCAGTGCTGGGGGACTAGCGGGAAGCGGTGAGCAGTACTTC. Translating it yields CSAGGLAGSGEQYF.

The rearrangement joins TRBV7-2 to TRBJ2-1, with 12 bases lining up with TRBD2. Germline V gene lookup returns CDR1 SGHTA and CDR2 FQGNSA. The junction had 11 bases not matched to a gene; V was cut back by 3 bases and J by 8 bases. The CDR3 is 17 amino acids. In DNA, the CDR3 is TGTGCCAGCAGCTTTCTCCGGACTAGCGGGACAAAGGATGAGCAGTTCTTC. It specifies CASSFLRTSGTKDEQFF.

This chain connects TRBV13 to TRBJ2-1; D could derive from TRBD1 or TRBD2 (6 bases each). This CDR3 region has 15 residues. V was shortened by 10 bases and J by 5 bases, with 21 bases between the two germline ends. Germline lookup yields CDR1 PRHDT and CDR2 FYEKMQ (reference sequence). CDR3 protein: CATQYRGQPNNEQFF. The CDR3, as DNA: TGTGCCACCCAGTACCGGGGGCAGCCGAACAATGAGCAGTTCTTC. The whole variable domain, remainder taken from reference TRBV13 and TRBJ2-1, is AAGVIQSPRHLIKEKRETATLKCYPIPRHDTVYWYQQGPGQDPQFLISFYEKMQSDKGSIPDRFSAQQFSDYHSELNMSSLELGDSALYFCATQYRGQPNNEQFFGPGTRLTVL.

The rearrangement uses TRBV7-9 and TRBJ1-1; TRBD1 matches at 9 bases. V was pared by 5 bases and J by 4 bases, with 8 bases of the junction left unmatched. Germline CDR1 reads SEHNR; CDR2 reads FQNEAQ (reference sequence). This CDR3 is built from 15 residues. The CDR3 coding sequence is TGTGCCAGCAGCACGCCGGGACAGGGTGTCACTGAAGCTTTCTTT. This translates into CASSTPGQGVTEAFF.

V usage is TRBV20-1 and J usage is TRBJ2-5, with 10 bases lining up with TRBD2. V was clipped by 6 bases and J by 5 bases; unmatched bases: 6. The germline V gene encodes CDR1 DFQATT and CDR2 SNEGSKA (reference sequence). There are 13 residues in the CDR3. CDR3 coding DNA: TGCAGTGCATTTAGCGGGAGGCTGGAGACCCAGTACTTC. Translation gives CSAFSGRLETQYF.

The V gene is TRBV20-1, the J gene TRBJ2-5; D gene ambiguous. The CDR3 is 16 residues long. Germline V gives CDR1 DFQATT, CDR2 SNEGSKA (reference sequence). Trimming removed 3 bases at V and 1 base at J, with 18 bases between. CDR3 coding DNA: TGCAGTGCTAGCGCTTTGGGCGCAACCATCCAAGAGACCCAGTACTTC. This sequence encodes CSASALGATIQETQYF.

This clonotype was picked up a small number of times. The genes are TRBV11-2 and TRBJ2-7; 7 bases match TRBD2. Germline V gene sequence: CDR1 SGHAT, CDR2 FQNNGV. J was trimmed by 1 base and V by 2 bases; bases with no gene match: 2. CDR3 length: 14 residues. CDR3 DNA sequence: TGTGCCAGCAGCTTATTCGGGGGGTCCTACGAGCAGTACTTC. It specifies CASSLFGGSYEQYF.

This clonotype appeared once. The chain links TRBV29-1 to TRBJ1-2, with 7 bases that match TRBD1. CDR1 and CDR2 (germline): SQVTM, ANQGSEA. The CDR3 length is 16 residues. V shed 5 bases, J shed 0 bases, and the junction held 12 bases outside the gene matches. CDR3 nucleotides: TGCAGCGTTTATGACAGGGCCCCCCCGACTAACTATGGCTACACCTTC. Its translation is CSVYDRAPPTNYGYTF.